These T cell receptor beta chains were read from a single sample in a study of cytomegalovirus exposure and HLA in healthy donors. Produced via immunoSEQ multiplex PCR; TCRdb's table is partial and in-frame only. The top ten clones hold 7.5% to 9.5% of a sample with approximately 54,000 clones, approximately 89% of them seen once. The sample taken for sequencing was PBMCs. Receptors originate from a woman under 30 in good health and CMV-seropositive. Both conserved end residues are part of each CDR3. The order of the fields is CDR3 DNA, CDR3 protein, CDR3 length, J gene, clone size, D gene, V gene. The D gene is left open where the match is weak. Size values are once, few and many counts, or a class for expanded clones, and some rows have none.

CDR3 DNA: TGTGCCAGCAGCTTGAAGACAGGGCCAGGAAACACCATATATTTT; CDR3 protein: CASSLKTGPGNTIYF; CDR3 length: 15; J gene: TRBJ1-3; clone size: .; D gene: TRBD1; V gene: TRBV7-9
CDR3 DNA: TGTGCCAGCAGCTCCCCTTCCGGGACAGGGACTGGAAACACCATATATTTT; CDR3 protein: CASSSPSGTGTGNTIYF; CDR3 length: 17; J gene: TRBJ1-3; clone size: .; D gene: TRBD1; V gene: TRBV11-2
CDR3 DNA: TGTGCCAGCTCACCAACGGGACAGCCTACTTGGGGCTACACCTTC; CDR3 protein: CASSPTGQPTWGYTF; CDR3 length: 15; J gene: TRBJ1-2; clone size: .; D gene: TRBD1; V gene: TRBV18
CDR3 DNA: TGTGCCAGCAGTTTGACAGGGGGCTCTGAAGCTTTCTTT; CDR3 protein: CASSLTGGSEAFF; CDR3 length: 13; J gene: TRBJ1-1; clone size: .; D gene: TRBD1; V gene: TRBV11-2
CDR3 DNA: TGTGCCAGCAGCCGTATCATTTACCGGGACAGAGCCTACGAGCAGTACTTC; CDR3 protein: CASSRIIYRDRAYEQYF; CDR3 length: 17; J gene: TRBJ2-7; clone size: .; D gene: TRBD1; V gene: TRBV7-9
CDR3 DNA: TGTGCCAGCAGTGGCCCGGGGAGGGATACGCAGTATTTT; CDR3 protein: CASSGPGRDTQYF; CDR3 length: 13; J gene: TRBJ2-3; clone size: once; D gene: .; V gene: TRBV6-1
CDR3 DNA: TGTGCCAGCAGTGAAGGGTGGGCCCGGCGAGAGACCCAGTACTTC; CDR3 protein: CASSEGWARRETQYF; CDR3 length: 15; J gene: TRBJ2-5; clone size: .; D gene: .; V gene: TRBV6-1
CDR3 DNA: TGTGCCAGCAGTGAGGAGGGGAGCTCCTACAATGAGCAGTTCTTC; CDR3 protein: CASSEEGSSYNEQFF; CDR3 length: 15; J gene: TRBJ2-1; clone size: few; D gene: .; V gene: TRBV6-4
CDR3 DNA: TGCAGCGTGGAAGGACAGGGGGCTGACGAGCAGTACTTC; CDR3 protein: CSVEGQGADEQYF; CDR3 length: 13; J gene: TRBJ2-7; clone size: .; D gene: TRBD1; V gene: TRBV29-1
CDR3 DNA: TGTGCCAGCATGTCGGGGGGCGGAGGGTGGGCTGAAGCTTTCTTT; CDR3 protein: CASMSGGGGWAEAFF; CDR3 length: 15; J gene: TRBJ1-1; clone size: .; D gene: .; V gene: TRBV2
CDR3 DNA: TGCGCCAGCAGCTTGGCCGGGGTGGACTATGGCTACACCTTC; CDR3 protein: CASSLAGVDYGYTF; CDR3 length: 14; J gene: TRBJ1-2; clone size: .; D gene: .; V gene: TRBV5-1
CDR3 DNA: TGTGCCAGCAGTCCCCCTGAGAGGGATAATTCACCCCTCCACTTT; CDR3 protein: CASSPPERDNSPLHF; CDR3 length: 15; J gene: TRBJ1-6; clone size: .; D gene: .; V gene: TRBV28
CDR3 DNA: TGTGCCTGGAGTTTGGGCAGGATGAACACTGAAGCTTTCTTT; CDR3 protein: CAWSLGRMNTEAFF; CDR3 length: 14; J gene: TRBJ1-1; clone size: .; D gene: .; V gene: TRBV30
CDR3 DNA: TGTGCCAGCAGCTTGGGGGAGAGTGAAGCTTTCTTT; CDR3 protein: CASSLGESEAFF; CDR3 length: 12; J gene: TRBJ1-1; clone size: .; D gene: .; V gene: TRBV5-6
CDR3 DNA: TGCGCCAGCAGCGCATCAGGGGGCATCTACGGAGATACGCAGTATTTT; CDR3 protein: CASSASGGIYGDTQYF; CDR3 length: 16; J gene: TRBJ2-3; clone size: .; D gene: TRBD1; V gene: TRBV5-1
CDR3 DNA: TGTGCCAGCAGTTATTCTCGGACAGGCTATGGCTACACCTTC; CDR3 protein: CASSYSRTGYGYTF; CDR3 length: 14; J gene: TRBJ1-2; clone size: once; D gene: TRBD1; V gene: TRBV6-6
CDR3 DNA: TGTGCCATCAGTGGGACAGTGAACACTGAAGCTTTCTTT; CDR3 protein: CAISGTVNTEAFF; CDR3 length: 13; J gene: TRBJ1-1; clone size: .; D gene: .; V gene: TRBV10-3
CDR3 DNA: TGTGCCAGCAGTCGATGGACAGGGACTAATTCACCCCTCCACTTT; CDR3 protein: CASSRWTGTNSPLHF; CDR3 length: 15; J gene: TRBJ1-6; clone size: once; D gene: TRBD1; V gene: TRBV27
CDR3 DNA: TGTGCCAGCAGTTACTCTAGGACCCCTTTAGCGGGCTACACCTTC; CDR3 protein: CASSYSRTPLAGYTF; CDR3 length: 15; J gene: TRBJ1-2; clone size: few; D gene: .; V gene: TRBV6-5
CDR3 DNA: TGCGCCAGCAGCCCCCAAGAGGGCTCTGGAAACACCATATATTTT; CDR3 protein: CASSPQEGSGNTIYF; CDR3 length: 15; J gene: TRBJ1-3; clone size: .; D gene: .; V gene: TRBV5-1
CDR3 DNA: TGCGCCAGCAGCTTGGCGGCAGGGAATGATCAGCCCCAGCATTTT; CDR3 protein: CASSLAAGNDQPQHF; CDR3 length: 15; J gene: TRBJ1-5; clone size: .; D gene: .; V gene: TRBV5-1
CDR3 DNA: TGTGCCAGCAGTCCTAGCGGGGGGGGGACCCAGTACTTC; CDR3 protein: CASSPSGGGTQYF; CDR3 length: 13; J gene: TRBJ2-5; clone size: .; D gene: TRBD2; V gene: TRBV6-6
CDR3 DNA: TGCGCCAGCAGCGGAGTACCAACCGGGGAGCTGTTTTTT; CDR3 protein: CASSGVPTGELFF; CDR3 length: 13; J gene: TRBJ2-2; clone size: .; D gene: .; V gene: TRBV5-1
CDR3 DNA: TGTGCCAGCAGCTTCCTAGGGGGAAATAATTCACCCCTCCACTTT; CDR3 protein: CASSFLGGNNSPLHF; CDR3 length: 15; J gene: TRBJ1-6; clone size: .; D gene: .; V gene: TRBV11-2
CDR3 DNA: TGTGCCAGCAGCTTTCCGGGGAGTGGAAACACCATATATTTT; CDR3 protein: CASSFPGSGNTIYF; CDR3 length: 14; J gene: TRBJ1-3; clone size: .; D gene: .; V gene: TRBV7-9
CDR3 DNA: TGTGCCAGCAGCACAGGGGACAGGACCGGCTACACCTTC; CDR3 protein: CASSTGDRTGYTF; CDR3 length: 13; J gene: TRBJ1-2; clone size: few; D gene: TRBD1; V gene: TRBV7-9
CDR3 DNA: TGTGCCAGCGGGACAGACCGGGCTCAGCCCCAGCATTTT; CDR3 protein: CASGTDRAQPQHF; CDR3 length: 13; J gene: TRBJ1-5; clone size: .; D gene: TRBD1; V gene: TRBV19
CDR3 DNA: TGTGCCAGCGAGGAACTATACAACACCGGGGAGCTGTTTTTT; CDR3 protein: CASEELYNTGELFF; CDR3 length: 14; J gene: TRBJ2-2; clone size: once; D gene: .; V gene: TRBV25-1
CDR3 DNA: TGTGCCAGCAGCGTAGATACGGACAATGGCTACACCTTC; CDR3 protein: CASSVDTDNGYTF; CDR3 length: 13; J gene: TRBJ1-2; clone size: .; D gene: .; V gene: TRBV9
CDR3 DNA: TGCGCCAGCAGCTTGGGGCAAGATAGGGGCTATGGCTACACCTTC; CDR3 protein: CASSLGQDRGYGYTF; CDR3 length: 15; J gene: TRBJ1-2; clone size: .; D gene: .; V gene: TRBV5-1
CDR3 DNA: TGTGCCAGCACTTACAGGGATAATGAAAAACTGTTTTTT; CDR3 protein: CASTYRDNEKLFF; CDR3 length: 13; J gene: TRBJ1-4; clone size: .; D gene: .; V gene: TRBV2
CDR3 DNA: TGTGCCAGCAGCTTGTCCGAGGGTAGAAACACCATATATTTT; CDR3 protein: CASSLSEGRNTIYF; CDR3 length: 14; J gene: TRBJ1-3; clone size: once; D gene: .; V gene: TRBV5-4
CDR3 DNA: TGCGCCAGCAGCTCGACAGGGGGCGACCTCGCCTATGGCTACACCTTC; CDR3 protein: CASSSTGGDLAYGYTF; CDR3 length: 16; J gene: TRBJ1-2; clone size: .; D gene: TRBD1; V gene: TRBV5-1
CDR3 DNA: TGTGCCAGCAGTTTCCGGGGGGCCATCGAGACCCAGTACTTC; CDR3 protein: CASSFRGAIETQYF; CDR3 length: 14; J gene: TRBJ2-5; clone size: .; D gene: .; V gene: TRBV28
CDR3 DNA: TGTGCCAGCAGGGGACAGGGTTCGACCTACGAGCAGTACTTC; CDR3 protein: CASRGQGSTYEQYF; CDR3 length: 14; J gene: TRBJ2-7; clone size: .; D gene: TRBD1; V gene: TRBV6-5
CDR3 DNA: TGTGCCAGCAGCTACACAGGGGGCCGACAGCCCCAGCATTTT; CDR3 protein: CASSYTGGRQPQHF; CDR3 length: 14; J gene: TRBJ1-5; clone size: .; D gene: TRBD1; V gene: TRBV28
CDR3 DNA: TGTGCCAGTAGTACAGGACAGGGGGCCGTAACTAATGAAAAACTGTTTTTT; CDR3 protein: CASSTGQGAVTNEKLFF; CDR3 length: 17; J gene: TRBJ1-4; clone size: once; D gene: TRBD1; V gene: TRBV19
CDR3 DNA: TGTGCCAGCAGCGTCGGGACAGGGGATCAGCCCCAGCATTTT; CDR3 protein: CASSVGTGDQPQHF; CDR3 length: 14; J gene: TRBJ1-5; clone size: .; D gene: TRBD1; V gene: TRBV9
CDR3 DNA: TGTGCCAGCAGTCCCCTATTACGGGACAAGGGTATCTATACCATATATTTT; CDR3 protein: CASSPLLRDKGIYTIYF; CDR3 length: 17; J gene: TRBJ1-3; clone size: .; D gene: .; V gene: TRBV27